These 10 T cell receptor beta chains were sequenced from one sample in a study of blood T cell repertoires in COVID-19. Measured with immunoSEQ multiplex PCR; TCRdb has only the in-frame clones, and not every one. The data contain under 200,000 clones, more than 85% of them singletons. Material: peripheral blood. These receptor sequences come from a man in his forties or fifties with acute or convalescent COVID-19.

The CDR3, as DNA: TGTGCCATCAGTGAGGTTTTAGTCTACGAGCAGTACTTC. This codes for CAISEVLVYEQYF. The chain is built from TRBV10-3 and TRBJ2-7; D gene uncertain. The V and J ends lost 2 bases and 3 bases respectively, with 8 bases between them. Germline assignment: CDR1 ENHRY and CDR2 SYGVKD. This CDR3 contains 13 residues.

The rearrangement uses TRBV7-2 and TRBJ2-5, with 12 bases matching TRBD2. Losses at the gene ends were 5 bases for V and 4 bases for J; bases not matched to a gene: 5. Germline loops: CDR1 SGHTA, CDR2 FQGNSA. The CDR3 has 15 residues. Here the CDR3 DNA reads TGTGCCAGCAGCCCGAGGACTAGCGGGACAGAGACCCAGTACTTC. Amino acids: CASSPRTSGTETQYF.

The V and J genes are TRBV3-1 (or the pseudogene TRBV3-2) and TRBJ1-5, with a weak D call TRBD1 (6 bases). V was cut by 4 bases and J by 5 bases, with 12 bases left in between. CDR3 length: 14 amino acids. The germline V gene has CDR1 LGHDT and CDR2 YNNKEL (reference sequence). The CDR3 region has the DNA TGTGCCAGCAGCCGGGAGGGGGTCTATCAGCCCCAGCATTTT. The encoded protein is CASSREGVYQPQHF.

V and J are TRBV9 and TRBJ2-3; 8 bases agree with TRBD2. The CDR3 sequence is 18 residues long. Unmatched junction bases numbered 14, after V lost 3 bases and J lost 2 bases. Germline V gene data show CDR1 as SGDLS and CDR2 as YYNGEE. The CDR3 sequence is CASSAPKLGRVYTDTQYF. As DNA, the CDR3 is TGTGCCAGCAGCGCCCCAAAGCTCGGGAGGGTATACACAGATACGCAGTATTTT.

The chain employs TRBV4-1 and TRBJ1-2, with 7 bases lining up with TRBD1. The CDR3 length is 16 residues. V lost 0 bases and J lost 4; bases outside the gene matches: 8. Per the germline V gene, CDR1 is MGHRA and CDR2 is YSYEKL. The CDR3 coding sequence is TGCGCCAGCAGCCAAGAACAGGGGAGGTTGGTCTATGGCTACACCTTC. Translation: CASSQEQGRLVYGYTF.

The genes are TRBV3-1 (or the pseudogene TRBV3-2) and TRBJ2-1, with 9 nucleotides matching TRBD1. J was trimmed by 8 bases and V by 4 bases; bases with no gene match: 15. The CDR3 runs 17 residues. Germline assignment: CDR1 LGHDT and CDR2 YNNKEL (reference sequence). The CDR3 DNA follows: TGTGCCAGCAGCCGCTTGTACGGGGACAGGGTTTGGGATGAGCAGTTCTTC. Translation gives CASSRLYGDRVWDEQFF.

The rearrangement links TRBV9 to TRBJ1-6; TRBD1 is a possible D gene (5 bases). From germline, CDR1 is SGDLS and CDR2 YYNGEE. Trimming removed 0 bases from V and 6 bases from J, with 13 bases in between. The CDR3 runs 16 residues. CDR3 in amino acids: CASSVGDRGSNSPLHF. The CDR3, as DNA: TGTGCCAGCAGCGTAGGAGACCGGGGGTCTAATTCACCCCTCCACTTT.

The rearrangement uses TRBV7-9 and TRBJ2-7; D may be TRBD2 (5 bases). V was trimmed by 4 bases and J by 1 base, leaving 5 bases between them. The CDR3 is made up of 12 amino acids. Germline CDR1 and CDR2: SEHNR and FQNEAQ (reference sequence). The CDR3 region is CASSWTSYEQYV. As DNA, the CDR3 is TGTGCCAGCAGCTGGACTTCCTACGAGCAGTACGTC.

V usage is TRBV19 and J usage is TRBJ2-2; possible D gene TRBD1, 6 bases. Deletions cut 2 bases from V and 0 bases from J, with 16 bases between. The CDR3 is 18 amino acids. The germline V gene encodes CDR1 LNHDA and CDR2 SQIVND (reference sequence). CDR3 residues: CASSIKKGQGSNTGELFF. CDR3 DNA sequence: TGTGCCAGTAGTATAAAGAAGGGGCAGGGGTCGAACACCGGGGAGCTGTTTTTT.

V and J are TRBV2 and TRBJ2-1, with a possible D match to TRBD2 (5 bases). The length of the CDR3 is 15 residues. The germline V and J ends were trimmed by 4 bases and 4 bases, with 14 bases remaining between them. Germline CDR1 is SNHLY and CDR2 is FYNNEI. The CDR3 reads CASSAGLQRYNEQFF. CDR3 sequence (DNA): TGTGCCAGCAGTGCCGGACTCCAGAGGTACAATGAGCAGTTCTTC.